The source of this TCR beta chain is a study of blood T cell repertoires in COVID-19. For the study at large: T cells, B-cell-depleted T cells, or PBMCs provided the cDNA or gDNA that served as material.

V gave up 2 bases and J gave up 3 bases; unmatched junction bases: 3. Germline V lookup: CDR1 MGHDK, CDR2 SYGVNS. This CDR3 spans 14 amino acids. TCRdb's copy holds only in-frame clones and misses some; the assay was immunoSEQ multiplex PCR. The table lists a few hundred thousand clones, more than 85% of them singletons. The rearrangement uses TRBV25-1 and TRBJ1-1; TRBD1 aligns across 7 bases. Source material: peripheral blood. This receptor was obtained from a human donor in a cohort sampled during active COVID-19. CDR3 nucleotide sequence: TGTGCCAGCAGTGAACCCGGGACAGACACTGAAGCTTTCTTT. Its translation: CASSEPGTDTEAFF. Together with reference TRBV25-1 and TRBJ1-1, the CDR3 gives the full variable domain: EADIYQTPRYLVIGTGKKITLECSQTMGHDKMYWYQQDPGMELHLIHYSYGVNSTEKGDLSSESTVSRIRTEHFPLTLESARPSHTSQYLCASSEPGTDTEAFFGQGTRLTVV.